The 32 T cell receptor beta chains reported below all come from one sample, sequenced in a study of graft-versus-host responses after intestinal transplantation. Profiling relied on immunoSEQ multiplex PCR, and the TCRdb table lists in-frame clones only, not all of them. The sample lists about 110,000 clones; approximately 93% were seen once. The antigens for these receptors are not known. The sample here was unstimulated CD8+ T cells sorted from spleen or lymph node cells, taken before transplant. Receptor source: a human donor who was the organ donor for an intestinal transplant.

This sequence joins TRBV6-5 and TRBJ2-5; maybe TRBD2 (6 bases). V was pared by 4 bases and J by 1 base, with 10 bases between. Germline V gives CDR1 MNHEY, CDR2 SVGAGI. There are 14 residues in the CDR3. The CDR3 nucleotides read TGTGCCAGCAGTTCCGGCGGGATCCAAGAGACCCAGTACTTC. Translated, it gives CASSSGGIQETQYF.

The genes are TRBV7-2 and TRBJ2-7; 7 bases match TRBD2. V was pared by 5 bases and J by 1 base, with 8 bases of the junction left unmatched. The CDR3 consists of 15 residues. Germline loops: CDR1 SGHTA, CDR2 FQGNSA. As DNA, the CDR3 is TGTGCCAGCAGCCCCTTTCCCGGGGGGTCCTACGAGCAGTACTTC. Amino acids: CASSPFPGGSYEQYF.

The rearrangement uses TRBV5-6 and TRBJ2-7; 8 nucleotides line up with TRBD1. V was pared by 4 bases and J by 4 bases, with 10 bases of the junction left unmatched. CDR3 length equals 15 residues. Germline CDR1 SGHDT, CDR2 YYEEEE. The CDR3 loop is CASSPVRDRSYEQYF. For the CDR3, the DNA is TGTGCCAGCAGCCCGGTAAGGGACAGGTCTTACGAGCAGTACTTC.

This clone was recorded once. This chain links TRBV5-8 with TRBJ1-1, with TRBD1 as a possible D gene (5 bases). Per the germline V gene, CDR1 is SGHTS and CDR2 is YDEGEE. Trimming took 2 bases from V and 1 from J, leaving 9 bases between them. This CDR3 contains 14 residues. CDR3 bases: TGTGCCAGCAGCTTATGGACATCGAACACTGAAGCTTTCTTT. Its translation is CASSLWTSNTEAFF.

J is TRBJ1-1 and V is TRBV14; no reliable D call. Deletions cut 4 bases from V and 5 bases from J, with 17 bases between. Germline assignment: CDR1 SGHDN and CDR2 FVKESK. This CDR3 has 15 amino acids. In DNA, the CDR3 is TGTGCCAGCAGCCCTCGTGAGGGCTATTGGACTGAAGCTTTCTTT. This gives the protein CASSPREGYWTEAFF.

V gene TRBV6-1 combines with J gene TRBJ2-7, with D tentatively TRBD1 or TRBD2 (5 bases each). The CDR3 contains 13 residues. CDR1 is MNHNS and CDR2 is SASEGT in the germline V gene. Trimming removed 6 bases at V and 0 bases at J, with 9 bases between. The DNA of the CDR3 is TGTGCCAGCAGCGACGGGACCTCCTACGAGCAGTACTTC. Translated, it gives CASSDGTSYEQYF.

Worth noting for this clone: Germline is not matched at one junction end, which may reflect a read error. The chain combines TRBV19 with TRBJ1-1; possibly TRBD1 for D (5 bases). The CDR3 has 14 residues. Germline CDR1 is LNHDA and CDR2 is SQIVND (reference sequence). The CDR3: CASSPATVNAEAFF. CDR3 DNA: TGTGCCAGTAGTCCAGCGACAGTGAACGCTGAAGCTTTCTTT.

The rearrangement joins TRBV19 to TRBJ2-1; 8 bases are a match to TRBD2. This CDR3 has 16 residues. Germline assignment: CDR1 LNHDA and CDR2 SQIVND (reference sequence). J lost 5 bases, V lost 7 bases, and 13 bases had no gene match. Here the CDR3 DNA reads TGTGCCAGTACGCCAACGGAGGGACTAGTTCACAATGAGCAGTTCTTC. It specifies CASTPTEGLVHNEQFF.

The rearrangement joins TRBV6-6 to TRBJ1-3; tentatively, D is TRBD1 (6 bases). The germline V gene encodes CDR1 MNHNY and CDR2 SVGAGI (reference sequence). The CDR3 sequence is 14 residues long. The V and J ends lost 3 bases and 4 bases respectively, with 10 bases between them. CDR3 nucleotides: TGTGCCAGCAGTTATCAGGGGCCCGGAAACACCATATATTTT. It translates to CASSYQGPGNTIYF.

The chain recombines TRBV19 with TRBJ2-4, with D perhaps TRBD1 (5 bases). V shed 3 bases and J shed 6 bases, with 12 bases lying between them. The CDR3 sequence is 14 residues long. CDR1 and CDR2 (germline): LNHDA, SQIVND (reference sequence). The CDR3 DNA reads as TGTGCCAGTAGTATGGCAGGGTGGGGAAACATTCAGTACTTC. Translation gives CASSMAGWGNIQYF.

This clone was counted only a few times. This rearrangement joins TRBV10-3 to TRBJ2-7; either TRBD1 or TRBD2 may fit D (5 bases each). Germline V gene data show CDR1 as ENHRY and CDR2 as SYGVKD. CDR3 length: 14 residues. The ends were cut back, 6 bases at V and 2 bases at J, with 14 bases in the middle. The CDR3 is CAISPGRETYEQYF. DNA of the CDR3: TGTGCCATCAGCCCGGGACGAGAGACCTACGAGCAGTACTTC.

This CDR3 is CATSRDRRGLIFYGYTF. DNA of the CDR3: TGTGCCACCAGCAGAGATCGAAGGGGACTCATCTTCTATGGCTACACCTTC. The chain couples TRBV15 to TRBJ1-2, with D perhaps TRBD1 (5 bases). The CDR3 consists of 17 residues. CDR1 and CDR2 from the germline V gene are LNHNV and YYDKDF (reference sequence). V was shortened by 0 bases and J by 4 bases, with 18 bases between the two germline ends.

The chain uses TRBV19 and TRBJ2-3; no clear D. CDR3 length: 16 amino acids. Germline values: CDR1 LNHDA, CDR2 SQIVND (reference sequence). Trimming pared 2 bases from V and 1 base from J, leaving 13 bases between. CDR3 nucleotides: TGTGCCAGTAGTATACCTTGGCGGCAGGGCACAGATACGCAGTATTTT. It specifies CASSIPWRQGTDTQYF.

The chain combines TRBV10-2 with TRBJ1-1; no firm D call. The CDR3 totals 13 residues. Trimming removed 3 bases at V and 0 bases at J, with 5 bases between. CDR1 is WSHSY, CDR2 SAAADI, per germline. Here the CDR3 DNA reads TGCGCCAGCAGTGACAGCATGAACACTGAAGCTTTCTTT. Its translation is CASSDSMNTEAFF.

The chain recombines TRBV19 with TRBJ2-7; the match to TRBD1 covers 7 bases. This CDR3 is 14 amino acids long. CDR1 is LNHDA and CDR2 is SQIVND in the germline V gene (reference sequence). V lost 7 bases to trimming and J lost 2 bases; unmatched junction nucleotides: 8. The CDR3 protein is CASNTGTVAYEQYF. For the CDR3, the DNA is TGTGCCAGTAACACCGGGACAGTGGCCTACGAGCAGTACTTC.

The chain uses TRBV28 and TRBJ2-3; possibly TRBD2 for D (5 bases). The CDR3 spans 14 residues. The germline V gene encodes CDR1 MDHEN and CDR2 SYDVKM. V lost 4 bases, J lost 0 bases, and 8 bases lay in between. CDR3 sequence reads: CASSWTASTDTQYF. The CDR3 DNA follows: TGTGCCAGCAGTTGGACTGCTAGCACAGATACGCAGTATTTT. Complete variable domain (other parts from reference TRBV28 and TRBJ2-3): DVKVTQSSRYLVKRTGEKVFLECVQDMDHENMFWYRQDPGLGLRLIYFSYDVKMKEKGDIPEGYSVSREKKERFSLILESASTNQTSMYLCASSWTASTDTQYFGPGTRLTVL.

This clone was counted only a few times. The chain employs TRBV5-6 and TRBJ2-7, with TRBD1 identical over 9 bases. V gave up 5 bases and J gave up 4 bases; unmatched junction bases: 4. The CDR3 spans 13 residues. Germline V gene data show CDR1 as SGHDT and CDR2 as YYEEEE. The CDR3 sequence is CASRDRGGYEQYF. CDR3 coding DNA: TGTGCCAGCAGGGACAGGGGCGGGTACGAGCAGTACTTC.

This sequence joins TRBV9 and TRBJ2-1; possibly TRBD1 for D (5 bases). V was trimmed by 4 bases and J by 7 bases, leaving 18 bases between them. CDR3 length: 15 amino acids. Germline V lookup: CDR1 SGDLS, CDR2 YYNGEE. Here the CDR3 reads CASSPSGRPGNEQFF. The DNA for the CDR3 is TGTGCCAGCAGCCCCTCAGGACGCCCAGGGAATGAGCAGTTCTTC.

The rearrangement joins TRBV4-3 to TRBJ1-3, with D possibly matching TRBD1 (5 bases). CDR1 and CDR2 (germline): LGHNA, YSLEER. The V and J ends lost 2 bases and 0 bases respectively, with 14 bases between them. This CDR3 region has 17 residues. CDR3 bases: TGCGCCAGCAGCCAACTCGGGACGTCGTCCTCTGGAAACACCATATATTTT. It specifies CASSQLGTSSSGNTIYF.

The rearrangement links TRBV30 to TRBJ2-7; no clear D gene. The V gene lost 0 bases and the J gene lost 2 bases, with 11 bases spanning the gap. The CDR3 sequence is 14 residues long. Per the germline V gene, CDR1 is GTSNPN and CDR2 is SVGIG (reference sequence). For the CDR3, the DNA is TGTGCCTGGAGTGTAGCATGGCGACCCTACGAGCAGTACTTC. Translated, it gives CAWSVAWRPYEQYF.

The gene calls are TRBV19 and TRBJ1-5; no clear D. Trimming left V 1 base short and J 6 bases short, with 4 bases between. This CDR3 contains 12 residues. CDR1 is LNHDA, CDR2 SQIVND, per germline (reference sequence). This CDR3 reads CASSIGGQPQHF. The CDR3 nucleotides are TGTGCCAGTAGTATAGGAGGTCAGCCCCAGCATTTT.

The CDR3 DNA follows: TGTGCCAGCCCCACGGGACTAGCGGGGATCAGCCGCTCCACCGATACGCAGTATTTT. It encodes CASPTGLAGISRSTDTQYF. V gene TRBV9 combines with J gene TRBJ2-3, with TRBD2 matching 13 bases. Germline CDR1 reads SGDLS; CDR2 reads YYNGEE. After removal of 7 bases from V and 6 bases from J, the junction contained 20 bases not matched to a gene. This CDR3 has 19 residues.

The rearrangement uses TRBV7-2 and TRBJ2-3, with D perhaps matching TRBD2 (6 bases). Germline CDR1 SGHTA, CDR2 FQGNSA. This CDR3 region has 15 residues. The ends were cut back, 5 bases at V and 4 bases at J, with 16 bases in the middle. CDR3 DNA sequence: TGTGCCAGCAGCCCCTGGACGGGAGCGGCAGATACGCAGTATTTT. Protein product: CASSPWTGAADTQYF.

This sequence joins TRBV4-1 and TRBJ2-1; 9 bases are a match to TRBD2. The germline CDR1 and CDR2 sequences are MGHRA and YSYEKL. The CDR3 extends over 17 amino acids. Trimming at V came to 0 bases and at J to 7 bases, leaving 10 bases not matched to a gene. CDR3 in DNA: TGCGCCAGCAGCCAAGATTGGGAGACTAGCGGACCTAATGAGCAGTTCTTC. This translates into CASSQDWETSGPNEQFF.

The gene calls are TRBV19 and TRBJ1-1; 9 bases match TRBD1. This CDR3 comprises 14 residues. With V trimmed by 5 bases and J by 6 bases, 7 bases remained unmatched. CDR1 is LNHDA and CDR2 is SQIVND in the germline V gene (reference sequence). CDR3 nucleotide sequence: TGTGCCAGTAGTGGGACAGGGAGGAGGGCTGAAGCTTTCTTT. Its protein is CASSGTGRRAEAFF.

The chain couples TRBV11-2 to TRBJ2-7; D not certain. The V gene's germline CDR1 is SGHAT and CDR2 FQNNGV. The CDR3 totals 16 residues. V was shortened by 5 bases and J by 3 bases, with 20 bases between the two germline ends. In nucleotides, the CDR3 is TGTGCCAGCAGCCGACCTCTCGGACGGAAAAACTACGAGCAGTACTTC. This encodes CASSRPLGRKNYEQYF. Full variable domain (remainder filled in from reference TRBV11-2 and TRBJ2-7): EAGVAQSPRYKIIEKRQSVAFWCNPISGHATLYWYQQILGQGPKLLIQFQNNGVVDDSQLPKDRFSAERLKGVDSTLKIQPAKLEDSAVYLCASSRPLGRKNYEQYFGPGTRLTVT.

J is TRBJ2-5 and V is TRBV28, with D perhaps matching TRBD1 (5 bases). The J call may be mistaken, given a closer DNA end match to TRBJ2-7. Germline V CDR1 and CDR2: MDHEN, SYDVKM. This CDR3 has 14 residues. The CDR3 sequence: CASSQLTVVYEQYF. The CDR3 coding sequence is TGTGCCAGCAGCCAACTGACAGTGGTCTACGAGCAGTACTTC.

V usage is TRBV6-5 and J usage is TRBJ1-1, with D perhaps TRBD1 (6 bases). With 6 bases removed from V and 8 bases from J, the gap between germline ends came to 13 bases. The CDR3 spans 12 residues. The germline gives CDR1 MNHEY, CDR2 SVGAGI. CDR3: CASRDSWKEAFF. Written as DNA, the CDR3 is TGTGCCAGCAGGGACAGTTGGAAAGAAGCTTTCTTT.

This clone was recorded only once. CDR3 nucleotide sequence: TGTGCCAGTAGTTCGGGACTCAGTGAGCAGTTCTTC. Its protein product is CASSSGLSEQFF. The chain is built from TRBV19 and TRBJ2-1; D is possibly TRBD2 (6 bases). Germline lookup yields CDR1 LNHDA and CDR2 SQIVND (reference sequence). The CDR3 runs 12 residues. Trimming cost V 5 bases and J 9 bases, with 11 bases left between them.

The genes are TRBV25-1 and TRBJ2-7; 8 bases line up with TRBD1. The length of the CDR3 is 15 residues. V shed 0 bases and J 7 bases; nucleotides not matched to a gene: 8. CDR1 MGHDK and CDR2 SYGVNS come from the germline V gene. Here the CDR3 DNA reads TGTGCCAGCAGTGAATATGCCAGGGGGCTGGGAGAGCAGTACTTC. Amino acid sequence: CASSEYARGLGEQYF.

The sample holds a few counts of this clone. The V gene is TRBV9, the J gene TRBJ2-6, with D uncertain. The CDR3 runs 16 residues. Per germline, CDR1 SGDLS and CDR2 YYNGEE. V gave up 0 bases and J gave up 0 bases, with 7 bases separating them. CDR3 sequence reads: CASSVDRLSGANVLTF. CDR3 coding DNA: TGTGCCAGCAGCGTAGACAGACTCTCTGGGGCCAACGTCCTGACTTTC. The whole variable domain, filled in from reference TRBV9 and TRBJ2-6, reads DSGVTQTPKHLITATGQRVTLRCSPRSGDLSVYWYQQSLDQGLQFLIQYYNGEERAKGNILERFSAQQFPDLHSELNLSSLELGDSALYFCASSVDRLSGANVLTFGAGSRLTVL.

This chain uses TRBV9 with TRBJ2-3, with D possibly being TRBD1 or TRBD2 (5 bases each). Deletions cut 4 bases from V and 6 bases from J, with 15 bases between. Germline V gives CDR1 SGDLS, CDR2 YYNGEE. The CDR3 extends over 14 amino acids. This chain's CDR3 is CASSQGDPGDTQYF. The CDR3 DNA reads as TGTGCCAGCAGCCAAGGGGATCCGGGGGATACGCAGTATTTT.